The clone carrying this T cell receptor beta chain was found many times. From roughly 0.4 ug of RNA, a library with molecular barcoded alpha/delta and beta/gamma adaptors was made. One entry per CDR3 protein, called by TCRdb with MiXCR from the reads. This sample has roughly 59,000 distinct CDR3 sequences, with roughly 19% found just once. The sample is drawn from a study of read filtering for tumor transcriptome and immune sequencing. For the study at large: Whole-transcriptome libraries were prepared after DNase treatment.

The TCR originated in a donor at least 40 years old with multiple myeloma. Sequencing was done on a sample of a population of CD138-negative cells sorted from bone marrow.

CDR3 DNA: TGCAGCGTCACAGACAGGGCTCGCACTGAAGCTTTCTTT. The encoded protein is CSVTDRARTEAFF. The rearrangement joins TRBV29-1 to TRBJ1-1, with 7 nucleotides matching TRBD1. The germline gives CDR1 SQVTM, CDR2 ANQGSEA. Trimming at V came to 6 bases and at J to 4 bases, leaving 8 bases not matched to a gene. The CDR3 extends over 13 amino acids.